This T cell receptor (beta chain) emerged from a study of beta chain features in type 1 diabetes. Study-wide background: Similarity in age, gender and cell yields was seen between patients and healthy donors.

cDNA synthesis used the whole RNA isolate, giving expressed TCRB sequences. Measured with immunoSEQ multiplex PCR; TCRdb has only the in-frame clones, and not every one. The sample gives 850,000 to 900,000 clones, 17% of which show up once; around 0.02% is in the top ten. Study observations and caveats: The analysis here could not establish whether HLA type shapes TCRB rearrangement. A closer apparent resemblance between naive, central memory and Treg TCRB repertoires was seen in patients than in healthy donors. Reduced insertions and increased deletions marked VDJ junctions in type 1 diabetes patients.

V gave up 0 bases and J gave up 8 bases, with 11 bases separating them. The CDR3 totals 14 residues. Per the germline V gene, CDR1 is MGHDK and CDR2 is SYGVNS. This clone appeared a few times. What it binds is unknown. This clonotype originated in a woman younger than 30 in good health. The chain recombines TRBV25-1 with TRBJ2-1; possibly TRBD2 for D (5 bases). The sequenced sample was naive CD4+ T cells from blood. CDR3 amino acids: CASSEYGGGDEQFF. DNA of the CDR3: TGTGCCAGCAGTGAATACGGAGGAGGCGATGAGCAGTTCTTC.